The rows below give T cell receptor beta chains drawn from one sample of a study of Ad26.COV2.S vaccination and SARS-CoV-2 variants. Measured with immunoSEQ multiplex PCR; TCRdb has only the in-frame clones, and not every one. The table lists 240,000 or so clones, 85% to 90% of them singletons. This material consisted of peripheral blood, taken in a trial of Ad26.COV2.S vaccine versus placebo. The receptors originated from a person aged 18-65 years who received the Ad26.COV2.S COVID-19 vaccine or a placebo. Each CDR3 is given with its conserved first and last residue. D genes are given only for firm matches. Clone size appears in some rows only: once, few, many, or a class for an expanded clone.

.,TRBJ1-5,TRBV6-5,many,CASRPYHLSNQPQHF,TGTGCCAGCAGGCCTTACCACCTGAGCAATCAGCCCCAGCATTTT
.,TRBJ1-1,TRBV30,.,CAWINSGPAAAEAFF,TGTGCCTGGATTAATTCTGGACCCGCTGCCGCTGAAGCTTTCTTT
TRBD1,TRBJ2-7,TRBV11-1,.,CASSSFRDRAGEQYF,TGTGCCAGCAGTTCCTTCCGGGACAGGGCAGGCGAGCAGTACTTC
TRBD1,TRBJ1-2,TRBV4-3,.,CASSQGTGLYGYTF,TGCGCCAGCAGCCAAGGGACAGGCCTATATGGCTACACCTTC
.,TRBJ1-1,TRBV5-1,.,CASSMDPTYTEAFF,TGCGCCAGCAGCATGGACCCCACATACACTGAAGCTTTCTTT
TRBD1,TRBJ1-6,TRBV5-8,.,CASSWGTGEHSPLHF,TGTGCCAGCAGCTGGGGGACAGGGGAGCATTCACCCCTCCACTTT
TRBD2,TRBJ2-5,TRBV5-1,.,CASSFGGIQETQYF,TGCGCCAGCAGCTTCGGGGGGATCCAAGAGACCCAGTACTTC
TRBD2,TRBJ2-2,TRBV10-3,.,CAISTSGGRDTGELFF,TGTGCCATTAGTACTAGCGGGGGACGTGACACCGGGGAGCTGTTTTTT
TRBD1,TRBJ2-7,TRBV5-1,.,CASSVWSPRQGAYEQYF,TGCGCCAGCAGCGTGTGGTCCCCCCGACAGGGGGCGTACGAGCAGTACTTC
.,TRBJ1-2,TRBV30,.,CARSVRGSKGYTF,TGTGCCCGGAGTGTACGAGGGTCTAAAGGCTACACCTTC
TRBD1,TRBJ2-1,TRBV4-1,.,CASSQPQGTQKQFF,TGCGCCAGCAGCCAACCACAGGGGACCCAGAAGCAGTTCTTC
.,TRBJ1-5,TRBV7-2,.,CASRFHGSNQPQHF,TGTGCCAGCAGGTTTCACGGTAGCAATCAGCCCCAGCATTTT
.,TRBJ2-5,TRBV29-1,.,CSVEDGSGRETQYF,TGCAGCGTTGAAGATGGTTCAGGGCGGGAGACCCAGTACTTC
.,TRBJ1-4,TRBV21-1,once,CASSPGTFGLGEDEKLFF,TGTGCCAGCAGCCCCGGGACATTTGGCCTCGGGGAGGATGAAAAACTGTTTTTT
TRBD1,TRBJ1-3,TRBV4-3,.,CASSRLTGGSGNTIYF,TGCGCCAGCAGCCGGCTCACAGGGGGCTCTGGAAACACCATATATTTT
TRBD1,TRBJ2-7,TRBV27,.,CASGGQAAYEQYF,TGTGCCAGCGGGGGACAGGCTGCCTACGAGCAGTACTTC
.,TRBJ2-6,TRBV5-4,.,CASSFGRGPSGANVLTF,TGTGCCAGCAGCTTTGGGCGGGGGCCCTCTGGGGCCAACGTCCTGACTTTC
TRBD2,TRBJ2-3,TRBV4-2,.,CASSQDGAGGGDTQYF,TGTGCCAGCAGCCAAGATGGGGCGGGGGGCGGAGATACGCAGTATTTT
.,TRBJ2-7,TRBV5-4,.,CASSLSDRIYEQYF,TGTGCCAGCAGCTTATCAGACAGGATCTACGAGCAGTACTTC
TRBD1,TRBJ2-5,TRBV28,.,CASSLPTGGTETQYF,TGTGCCAGCAGTTTACCGACAGGGGGGACGGAGACCCAGTACTTC
.,TRBJ1-4,TRBV28,.,CASSPPEQSNEKLFF,TGTGCCAGCAGTCCACCAGAGCAGAGTAATGAAAAACTGTTTTTT
.,TRBJ2-7,TRBV7-9,.,CASSRNDADRHTYEQYF,TGTGCCAGCAGCCGAAACGATGCTGACAGGCATACCTACGAGCAGTACTTC
.,TRBJ1-1,TRBV6-5,.,CASSHGDTIEAFF,TGTGCCAGCAGCCATGGGGACACTATTGAAGCTTTCTTT
.,TRBJ2-5,TRBV28,.,CASSPASRETQYF,TGTGCCAGCAGCCCGGCGTCGAGGGAGACCCAGTACTTC
.,TRBJ2-7,TRBV5-1,once,CASSTWERFHEQYF,TGCGCCAGCAGCACCTGGGAGAGGTTCCACGAGCAGTACTTC
.,TRBJ1-6,TRBV28,.,CASRVEDRPYHF,TGTGCCAGCAGAGTAGAAGACAGGCCCTACCACTTT
.,TRBJ1-3,TRBV7-9,.,CASTSGQSGNTIYF,TGTGCCAGCACCAGCGGACAGTCCGGAAACACCATATATTTT
TRBD1,TRBJ1-2,TRBV19,.,CASSKRGLTNYGYTF,TGTGCCAGTAGTAAAAGGGGGCTGACCAACTATGGCTACACCTTC
.,TRBJ2-6,TRBV5-4,.,CASSLASSSGANVLTF,TGTGCCAGCAGCCTTGCCTCAAGCTCTGGGGCCAACGTCCTGACTTTC
.,TRBJ1-6,TRBV27,.,CASSLSAGITRSSPLHF,TGTGCCAGCAGTTTATCGGCAGGAATAACAAGGAGTTCACCCCTCCACTTT
.,TRBJ1-2,TRBV6-5,.,CASNLDRPSNYGYTF,TGTGCCAGCAACTTGGACCGACCGTCTAACTATGGCTACACCTTC
TRBD1,TRBJ1-2,TRBV6-5,.,CASSYSTGQYSDGYTF,TGTGCCAGCAGTTACTCTACGGGACAGTACTCGGATGGCTACACCTTC
.,TRBJ2-3,TRBV7-8,.,CASSLPPWGTDTQYF,TGTGCCAGCAGCTTACCACCGTGGGGGACAGATACGCAGTATTTT
.,TRBJ1-6,TRBV18,.,CASSPPDSPLHF,TGTGCCAGCTCACCACCCGACTCACCCCTCCACTTT
.,TRBJ1-6,TRBV7-6,.,CASSLEAWGGSPLHF,TGTGCCAGCAGCTTAGAGGCGTGGGGAGGTTCACCCCTCCACTTT
TRBD2,TRBJ2-5,TRBV5-4,.,CASSRGGGGQETQYF,TGTGCCAGCAGCAGGGGCGGCGGGGGGCAAGAGACCCAGTACTTC
.,TRBJ2-7,TRBV4-3,.,CASSQDQGGPYEQYF,TGCGCCAGCAGCCAAGATCAGGGGGGCCCCTACGAGCAGTACTTC
TRBD2,TRBJ2-3,TRBV19,.,CASKAGSTDTQYF,TGTGCCAGTAAAGCGGGAAGCACAGATACGCAGTATTTT
.,TRBJ2-5,TRBV11-2,.,CASSLVLSSAQETQYF,TGTGCCAGCAGCTTAGTTCTGTCCTCGGCCCAAGAGACCCAGTACTTC
.,TRBJ1-4,TRBV30,.,CAWSVQGGEKLFF,TGTGCCTGGAGTGTCCAGGGTGGGGAAAAACTGTTTTTT
TRBD2,TRBJ2-3,TRBV7-3,once,CASSLLGGSTDTQYF,TGTGCCAGCAGCTTATTGGGGGGGAGCACAGATACGCAGTATTTT
TRBD1,TRBJ2-5,TRBV6-5,.,CASLQGAPGETQYF,TGTGCCAGCCTACAGGGGGCGCCGGGAGAGACCCAGTACTTC
.,TRBJ2-5,TRBV5-1,.,CASSLTLTGNQETQYF,TGCGCCAGCAGCTTGACCCTTACAGGGAACCAAGAGACCCAGTACTTC
.,TRBJ1-1,TRBV7-9,.,CASSLPGMNTEAFF,TGTGCCAGCAGCTTACCGGGGATGAACACTGAAGCTTTCTTT
TRBD2,TRBJ2-2,TRBV7-9,.,CASSRTSGEGELFF,TGTGCCAGCAGCAGGACTAGCGGCGAAGGGGAGCTGTTTTTT
TRBD2,TRBJ2-7,TRBV6-5,.,CASQPSGRYEQYF,TGTGCCAGCCAACCTAGCGGGAGGTACGAGCAGTACTTC
.,TRBJ2-2,TRBV9,.,CASSVAPSAGELFF,TGTGCCAGCAGCGTAGCCCCTTCTGCCGGGGAGCTGTTTTTT
.,TRBJ2-1,TRBV7-2,.,CASSLGAVSKQFF,TGTGCCAGCAGCTTAGGGGCAGTTAGCAAGCAGTTCTTC
TRBD2,TRBJ2-1,TRBV6-5,.,CASSYLAGGLNEQFF,TGTGCCAGCAGTTATCTAGCGGGAGGGCTCAATGAGCAGTTCTTC
.,TRBJ2-4,TRBV20-1,.,CGGRGEGIQYF,TGTGGAGGGCGGGGAGAAGGAATTCAGTACTTC
.,TRBJ2-7,TRBV4-2,.,CASSQQSGRYEQYF,TGTGCCAGCAGCCAACAGAGCGGAAGATACGAGCAGTACTTC
.,TRBJ2-7,TRBV11-2,.,CASRPRVSYEQYF,TGTGCCAGCAGGCCCAGGGTCTCCTACGAGCAGTACTTC
TRBD2,TRBJ2-5,TRBV14,.,CASIQGLAGGPGTQYF,TGTGCCAGCATTCAGGGACTAGCGGGAGGGCCAGGGACCCAGTACTTC
.,TRBJ2-3,TRBV19,.,CASSVGAGTDTQYF,TGTGCCAGTAGTGTGGGGGCGGGCACAGATACGCAGTATTTT
.,TRBJ2-2,TRBV5-5,.,CASSLTGFYTGELFF,TGTGCCAGCAGCTTGACCGGGTTTTACACCGGGGAGCTGTTTTTT
.,TRBJ1-5,TRBV3-1/TRBV3-2,.,CASSQGAGNQPQHF,TGTGCCAGCAGCCAAGGTGCGGGGAATCAGCCCCAGCATTTT